This T cell receptor (beta chain) stems from a study of T cell responses to AZD1222 COVID-19 vaccine (dated by TCRdb to about 2021). Context from the whole study: TCR sequencing was performed for approximately 240 trial participants, of whom about 200 were given two doses of AZD1222 and around 25 were given two doses of MenACWY control vaccine. Trial participants were enrolled into age subgroups of 18-55, 56-69 and 70-plus years, which contained roughly 150, 30 and 60 TCR-sequenced participants, respectively.

The trim is 3 bases for V and 6 bases for J, with a gap of 10 bases between the germline ends. From the germline V gene, CDR1 is MDHEN and CDR2 is SYDVKM. The CDR3 has 13 amino acids, counting the end cysteine and phenylalanine. The entry retains the CDR3 DNA only, 39 bases that are in frame from base 1. The CDR3 regions of human TCRbeta chains were subjected to immunosequencing. The paper's data handling went like this. Repertoire TCRs were checked for matches against a reference library of SARS-CoV-2-specific TCRs that had been generated using the MIRA antigen-specificity platform. Breadth was defined as the fraction of unique TCRs that were SARS-CoV-2-associated. Depth was defined as the fraction of total T cells that were SARS-CoV-2-associated. Each spike-specific TCR was assigned to its reactive spike region and to a CD4 or CD8 class using the MIRA data. Log10-transformed breadth and depth values were compared by one-way ANOVA with Sidak's multiple comparisons tests. TCRdb retrieved this table from immuneACCESS and kept in-frame rearrangements only. Not all clones are present; in checked studies, unresolved V genes account for under half, and no reason is known for the remainder. V and J calls and clone size follow that table, whereas D and trimming were derived from the DNA. Within this sample are 150,000 to 200,000 clones, with 80% to 95% of them counted one time only. The ten largest clones represent 3% to 3.5% of the sample.

What the authors observed across the whole study: In the small 56-69-year group, the increase in depth fell short of significance, most likely because of low power. Conclusions about previously exposed vaccinees are limited, since just six AZD1222 recipients were seropositive for SARS-CoV-2 at baseline. No day 14 peak-response samples were available, so repertoires were characterized only after the peak T cell response. A significant rise in spike-specific TCR breadth and depth was observed after two AZD1222 doses relative to day 0 and relative to MenACWY recipients. Participants were mostly white British and included more females than males, and it was suggested by the authors that clonal diversity may have been underestimated. The vaccine-associated CD4 TCRs covered the entire spike protein, and the dominant responses fell in regions 160-218 and 743-854. Reportedly, close to half of the unique spike-specific TCRs recognized epitopes lying outside the regions that are mutated in the B.1.351 and B.1.1.7 variants.

The time point label, as the study defines it: about 28 days (+/-7) after the second vaccine dose. AZD1222 recipients whose second dose came at about 4 weeks and those whose second dose came at about 12 weeks were combined into one group, since spike-specific TCR depth and breadth did not differ between the two schedules. Vaccinee samples came from UK trials COV001 and COV002, including a single-blind randomized controlled phase 2/3 trial of AZD1222 (ChAdOx1 nCoV-19) in healthy adults. Trial participant PBMC samples were collected at day 0 and day 28 after the second dose for TCRbeta chain sequencing. In the case of this clone: Its antigen is unknown. The sample holds no much larger clone one base away, and base qualities are not on file.

The TCR sequence derives from an adult who received the AZD1222 COVID-19 vaccine. Here the sequenced sample was peripheral blood, taken 28 days after the second AZD1222 dose. This chain is built from TRBV28 and TRBJ2-3, with the D gene call left open. The nucleotides are TGTGCCAGCAGTTTCCTCATAAAGGATACGCAGTATTTT. Its translation reads: CASSFLIKDTQYF.